A selection of T cell receptor beta chains follows, all from one sample in a study of blood T cell repertoires in COVID-19. Assay used: immunoSEQ multiplex PCR; TCRdb lists only in-frame clones, some missing. Among about 470,000 clones listed, roughly nine tenths were seen once. Source material: PBMCs or T cells enriched from blood (not recorded which). Receptors originate from a young woman who had recovered from COVID-19. Each CDR3 is given with its conserved first and last residue.

V gene: TRBV5-1; J gene: TRBJ2-3; CDR3 protein: CASSLVTSGGGSTDTQYF
V gene: TRBV12-3/TRBV12-4; J gene: TRBJ1-1; CDR3 protein: CASSLWGVQAFF
V gene: TRBV19; J gene: TRBJ1-5; CDR3 protein: CASSRQGAGNQPQHF
V gene: TRBV6-5; J gene: TRBJ2-7; CDR3 protein: CASKLAGGTYEQYF
V gene: TRBV5-1; J gene: TRBJ1-4; CDR3 protein: CASSYGGSDEKLFF
V gene: TRBV2; J gene: TRBJ2-7; CDR3 protein: CAISKGGTYEQYF
V gene: TRBV5-1; J gene: TRBJ2-1; CDR3 protein: CASSLGVAGNNEQFF
V gene: TRBV10-3; J gene: TRBJ1-1; CDR3 protein: CAIKIGQGAEAFF
V gene: TRBV5-4; J gene: TRBJ2-1; CDR3 protein: CASSFILAGGMRTDEQFF
V gene: TRBV5-6; J gene: TRBJ2-6; CDR3 protein: CASSRIVGASSGANVLTF
V gene: TRBV2; J gene: TRBJ1-2; CDR3 protein: CASSSPGQVYYGYTF
V gene: TRBV19; J gene: TRBJ2-7; CDR3 protein: CASSTRQGAHEQYF
V gene: TRBV5-4; J gene: TRBJ2-2; CDR3 protein: CASSATAGELFF
V gene: TRBV9; J gene: TRBJ2-5; CDR3 protein: CASTLEADQETQYF
V gene: TRBV13; J gene: TRBJ1-5; CDR3 protein: CASSLSGGGSDQPQHF
V gene: TRBV5-1; J gene: TRBJ1-1; CDR3 protein: CASSPLGGTGKDTEAFF
V gene: TRBV5-4; J gene: TRBJ1-6; CDR3 protein: CASSFSGTSSPLHF